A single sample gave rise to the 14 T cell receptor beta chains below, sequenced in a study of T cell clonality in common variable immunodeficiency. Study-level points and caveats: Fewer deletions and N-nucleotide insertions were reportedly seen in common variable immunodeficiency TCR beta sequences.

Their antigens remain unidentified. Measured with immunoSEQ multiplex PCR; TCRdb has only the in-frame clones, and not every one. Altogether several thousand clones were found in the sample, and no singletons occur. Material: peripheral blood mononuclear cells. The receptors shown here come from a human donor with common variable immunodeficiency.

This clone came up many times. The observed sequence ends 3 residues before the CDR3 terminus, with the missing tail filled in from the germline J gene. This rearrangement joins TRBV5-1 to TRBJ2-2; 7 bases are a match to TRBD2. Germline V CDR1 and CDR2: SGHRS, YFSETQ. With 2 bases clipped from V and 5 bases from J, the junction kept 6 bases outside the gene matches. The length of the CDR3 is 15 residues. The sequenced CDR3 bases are TGCGCCAGCAGCTTTTCGCTAGCGGATACCGGGGAG. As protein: CASSFSLADTGE. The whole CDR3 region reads CASSFSLADTGELFF.

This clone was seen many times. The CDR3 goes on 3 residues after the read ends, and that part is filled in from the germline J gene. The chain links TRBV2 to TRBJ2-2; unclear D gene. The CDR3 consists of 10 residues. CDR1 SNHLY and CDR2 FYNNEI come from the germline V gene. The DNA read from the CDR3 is TGTGCCAGCAGCTTCCAAGGG. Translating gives CASSFQG. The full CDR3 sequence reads CASSFQGLFF.

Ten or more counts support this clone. The CDR3 DNA, read in part, is TGCAGCGTCTCTCTGACAGGGCCCTTCTTGTACCAAGAGACC. As protein: CSVSLTGPFLYQET. The CDR3 in full is CSVSLTGPFLYQETQYF. The chain joins TRBV29-1 to TRBJ2-5; 7 nucleotides match TRBD1. Read data end 3 residues before the CDR3 end; the end is taken from the germline J gene. With V trimmed by 6 bases and J by 0 bases, 16 bases remained unmatched. This CDR3 is built from 17 residues. Per germline, CDR1 SQVTM and CDR2 ANQGSEA. The full variable domain, completed using reference TRBV29-1 and TRBJ2-5, is SAVISQKPSRDICQRGTSLTIQCQVDSQVTMMFWYRQQPGQSLTLIATANQGSEATYESGFVIDKFPISRPNLTFSTLTVSNMSPEDSSIYLCSVSLTGPFLYQETQYFGPGTRLLVL.

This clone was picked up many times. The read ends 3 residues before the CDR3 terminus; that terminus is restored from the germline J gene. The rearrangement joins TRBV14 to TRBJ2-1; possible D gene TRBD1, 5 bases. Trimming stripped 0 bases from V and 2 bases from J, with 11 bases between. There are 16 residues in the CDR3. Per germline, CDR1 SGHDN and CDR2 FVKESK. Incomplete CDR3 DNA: TGTGCCAGCAGCCAAGAAGGCAGGGTGACCTACAATGAG. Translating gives CASSQEGRVTYNE. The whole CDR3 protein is CASSQEGRVTYNEQFF.

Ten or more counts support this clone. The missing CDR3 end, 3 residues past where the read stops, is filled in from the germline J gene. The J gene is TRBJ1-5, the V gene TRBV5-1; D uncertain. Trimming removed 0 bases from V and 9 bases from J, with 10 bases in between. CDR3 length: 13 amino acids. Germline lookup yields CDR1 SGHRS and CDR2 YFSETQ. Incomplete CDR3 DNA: TGCGCCAGCAGCTTGGACCGTCGAGGGCCC. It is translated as CASSLDRRGP. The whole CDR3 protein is CASSLDRRGPQHF.

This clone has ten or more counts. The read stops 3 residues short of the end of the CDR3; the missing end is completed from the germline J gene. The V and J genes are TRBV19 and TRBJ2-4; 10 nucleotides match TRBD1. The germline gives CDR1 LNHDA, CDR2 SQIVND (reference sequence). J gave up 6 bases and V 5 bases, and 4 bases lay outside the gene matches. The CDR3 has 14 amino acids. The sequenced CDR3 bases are TGTGCCAGTAGTCACGACAGGGGGCGAAACATT. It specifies CASSHDRGRNI. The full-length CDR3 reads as CASSHDRGRNIQYF.

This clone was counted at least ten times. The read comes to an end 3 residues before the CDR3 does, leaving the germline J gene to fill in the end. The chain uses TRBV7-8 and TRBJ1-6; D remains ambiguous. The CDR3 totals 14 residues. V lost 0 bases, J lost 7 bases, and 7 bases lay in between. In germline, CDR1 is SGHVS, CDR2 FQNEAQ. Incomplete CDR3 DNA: TGTGCCAGCAGCTTAGCAGGGTTCAATTCACCC. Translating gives CASSLAGFNSP. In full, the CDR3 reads CASSLAGFNSPLHF.

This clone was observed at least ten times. The CDR3 loop is CASSSWDSYNEQFF. Partial CDR3 DNA: TGTGCCAGCAGCTCGTGGGACAGTTACAATGAG. V usage is TRBV5-5 and J usage is TRBJ2-1; TRBD1 matches at 7 bases. The read stops 3 residues short of the end of the CDR3; the missing end is completed from the germline J gene. The CDR3 totals 14 residues. Germline CDR1 SGHKS, CDR2 YYEKEE (reference sequence). V lost 3 bases and J lost 4; bases outside the gene matches: 4.

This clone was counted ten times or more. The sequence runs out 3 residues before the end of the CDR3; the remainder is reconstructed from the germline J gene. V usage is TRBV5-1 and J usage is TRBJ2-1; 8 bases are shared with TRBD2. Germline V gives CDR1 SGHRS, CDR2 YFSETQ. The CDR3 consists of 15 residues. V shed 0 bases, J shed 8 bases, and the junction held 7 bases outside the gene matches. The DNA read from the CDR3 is TGCGCCAGCAGCTTGGGGACTAGCTTAACCTATGAG. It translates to CASSLGTSLTYE. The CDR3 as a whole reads CASSLGTSLTYEQFF.

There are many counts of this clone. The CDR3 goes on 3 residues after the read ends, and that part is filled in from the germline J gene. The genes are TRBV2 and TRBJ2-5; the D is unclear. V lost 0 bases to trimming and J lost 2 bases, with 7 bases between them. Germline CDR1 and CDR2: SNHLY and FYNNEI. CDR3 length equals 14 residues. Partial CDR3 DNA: TGTGCCAGCAGTGAAGCTTGGCAGCAAGAGACC. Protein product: CASSEAWQQET. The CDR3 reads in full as CASSEAWQQETQYF.

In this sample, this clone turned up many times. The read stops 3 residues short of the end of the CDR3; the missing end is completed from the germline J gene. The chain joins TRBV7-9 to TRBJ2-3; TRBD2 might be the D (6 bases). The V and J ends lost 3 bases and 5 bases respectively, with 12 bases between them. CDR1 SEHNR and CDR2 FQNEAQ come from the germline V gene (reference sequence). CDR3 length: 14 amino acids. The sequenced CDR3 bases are TGTGCCAGCAGCTTCGGGACTTCCAGAGATACG. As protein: CASSFGTSRDT. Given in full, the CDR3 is CASSFGTSRDTQYF.

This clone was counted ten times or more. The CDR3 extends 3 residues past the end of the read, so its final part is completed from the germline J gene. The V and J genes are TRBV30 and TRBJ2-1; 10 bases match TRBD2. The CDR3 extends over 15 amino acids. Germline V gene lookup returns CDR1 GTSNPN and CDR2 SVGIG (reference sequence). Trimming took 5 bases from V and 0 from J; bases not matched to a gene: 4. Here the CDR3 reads CAWGLAGASYNEQFF. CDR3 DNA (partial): TGTGCCTGGGGCCTAGCGGGAGCCTCCTACAATGAG. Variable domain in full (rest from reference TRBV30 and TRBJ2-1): SQTIHQWPATLVQPVGSPLSLECTVEGTSNPNLYWYRQAAGRGLQLLFYSVGIGQISSEVPQNLSASRPQDRQFILSSKKLLLSDSGFYLCAWGLAGASYNEQFFGPGTRLTVL.

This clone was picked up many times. The part of the CDR3 DNA that was read is TGTGCCAGCAGCTTTGACTCGACAGTCTCCTACGAG. This translates into CASSFDSTVSYE. The full CDR3 is CASSFDSTVSYEQYF. The genes are TRBV7-2 and TRBJ2-7; possible D gene TRBD1, 5 bases. The read terminates 3 residues before the CDR3 end, so the remaining end is supplied by the germline J gene. The CDR3 length is 15 residues. In germline, CDR1 is SGHTA, CDR2 FQGNSA. Deletions cut 3 bases from V and 0 bases from J, with 12 bases between.

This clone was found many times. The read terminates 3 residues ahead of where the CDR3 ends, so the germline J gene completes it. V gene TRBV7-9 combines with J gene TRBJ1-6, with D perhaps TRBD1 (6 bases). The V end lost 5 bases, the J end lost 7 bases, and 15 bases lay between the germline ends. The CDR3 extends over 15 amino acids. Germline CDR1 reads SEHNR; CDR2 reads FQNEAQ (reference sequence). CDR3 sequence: CASSLQQGSNSPLHF. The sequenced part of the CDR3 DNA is TGTGCCAGCAGCCTTCAACAGGGATCGAATTCACCC.